This TCR beta chain was documented in a study of technical replicates of blood from several donors. Data came from immunoSEQ multiplex PCR; TCRdb stores just in-frame clones and leaves some out. The data contain 75,000 to 95,000 clones, approximately 94% of them singletons. The junction had 5 bases not matched to a gene; V was cut back by 5 bases and J by 4 bases. Germline V gene sequence: CDR1 SNHLY, CDR2 FYNNEI. The CDR3 has 16 residues. The clonotype was recovered from a human donor in good health. The sequenced material came from T cells isolated from PBMCs. V usage is TRBV2 and J usage is TRBJ2-6; 10 nucleotides align to TRBD1. The CDR3 DNA reads as TGTGCCAGCAGTAGGGACAGGGGTTCGGGGGCCAACGTCCTGACTTTC. Amino acid sequence: CASSRDRGSGANVLTF. Full variable domain (remainder filled in from reference TRBV2 and TRBJ2-6): EPEVTQTPSHQVTQMGQEVILRCVPISNHLYFYWYRQILGQKVEFLVSFYNNEISEKSEIFDDQFSVERPDGSNFTLKIRSTKLEDSAMYFCASSRDRGSGANVLTFGAGSRLTVL.